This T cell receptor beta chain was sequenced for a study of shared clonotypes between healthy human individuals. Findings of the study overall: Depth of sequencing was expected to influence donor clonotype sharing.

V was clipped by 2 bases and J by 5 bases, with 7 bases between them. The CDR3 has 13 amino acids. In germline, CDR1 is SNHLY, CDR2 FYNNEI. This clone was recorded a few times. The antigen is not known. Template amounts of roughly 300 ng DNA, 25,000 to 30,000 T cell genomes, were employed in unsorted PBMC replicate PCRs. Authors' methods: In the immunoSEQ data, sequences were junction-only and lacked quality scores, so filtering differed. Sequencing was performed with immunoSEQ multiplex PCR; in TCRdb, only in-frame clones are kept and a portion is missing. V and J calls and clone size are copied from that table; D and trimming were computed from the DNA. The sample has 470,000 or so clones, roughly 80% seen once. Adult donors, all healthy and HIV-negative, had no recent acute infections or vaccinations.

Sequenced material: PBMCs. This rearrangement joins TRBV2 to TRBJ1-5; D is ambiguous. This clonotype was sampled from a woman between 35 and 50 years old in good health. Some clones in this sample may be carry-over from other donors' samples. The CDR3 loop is CASSERLHQPQHF. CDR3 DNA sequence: TGTGCCAGCAGTGAACGGCTACATCAGCCCCAGCATTTT.